These T cell receptor beta chains were read from a single sample in a study of cytomegalovirus exposure and HLA in healthy donors. TCRdb's table, derived via immunoSEQ multiplex PCR, lists solely in-frame clones and lacks some. The sample data list some 110,000 clones. What was sequenced was PBMCs. Receptors were obtained from a man aged 30 to 45 in good health and CMV-seronegative. CDR3s include the opening cysteine and the closing phenylalanine or tryptophan. Each record gives: V gene, D gene, J gene, CDR3 DNA, CDR3 protein. The D gene is left open where the match is weak.

V: TRBV7-9
D: NA
J: TRBJ1-6
DNA: TGTGCCAGCAGCTCAGCGGGAGGGGCCCCCCTCCACTTT
CDR3: CASSSAGGAPLHF

V: TRBV18
D: TRBD1
J: TRBJ2-7
DNA: TGTGCCAGCTCACCATACCGGACAGGGGAATCCTACGAGCAGTACTTC
CDR3: CASSPYRTGESYEQYF

V: TRBV2
D: TRBD1
J: TRBJ1-5
DNA: TGTGCCAGCAGTGAGCAGACAGGGGGGAATCAGCCCCAGCATTTT
CDR3: CASSEQTGGNQPQHF

V: TRBV27
D: TRBD2
J: TRBJ2-5
DNA: TGTGCCAGCAGTCCATACCGGGGACTAGCGGGGGGGCAAGAGACCCAGTACTTC
CDR3: CASSPYRGLAGGQETQYF

V: TRBV5-1
D: TRBD1
J: TRBJ2-6
DNA: TGCGCCAGCAGCTTGGGACAGGGGCCTGGGGCCAACGTCCTGACTTTC
CDR3: CASSLGQGPGANVLTF

V: TRBV5-1
D: NA
J: TRBJ1-1
DNA: TGCGCCAGCAGCTTGGGCGGGGTATGGGGCACTGAAGCTTTCTTT
CDR3: CASSLGGVWGTEAFF

V: TRBV6-5
D: TRBD1
J: TRBJ1-5
DNA: TGTGCCAGCAGTTCTCGACAGGGGGCAAGTCAGCCCCAGCATTTT
CDR3: CASSSRQGASQPQHF

V: TRBV6-1
D: NA
J: TRBJ1-1
DNA: TGTGCCAGCAGTCGACAGGTTGAGGGCACTGAAGCTTTCTTT
CDR3: CASSRQVEGTEAFF

V: TRBV14
D: TRBD1
J: TRBJ1-1
DNA: TGTGCCAGCAGCTTAACAGGGGGCGTCACTGAAGCTTTCTTT
CDR3: CASSLTGGVTEAFF

V: TRBV5-8
D: TRBD1
J: TRBJ1-5
DNA: TGTGCCAGCAGCTTGAACCCCGGGACAGTAATGAATCAGCCCCAGCATTTT
CDR3: CASSLNPGTVMNQPQHF

V: TRBV27
D: NA
J: TRBJ2-5
DNA: TGTGCCAGCAGTGGGCCTTACCAAGAGACCCAGTACTTC
CDR3: CASSGPYQETQYF

V: TRBV7-7
D: NA
J: TRBJ2-5
DNA: TGTGCCAGCAGCTTAGTGGGGGGAGAGACCCAGTACTTC
CDR3: CASSLVGGETQYF

V: TRBV6-5
D: NA
J: TRBJ1-2
DNA: TGTGCCAGCAGTTACGCGGCGTGGTATGGCTACACCTTC
CDR3: CASSYAAWYGYTF

V: TRBV27
D: NA
J: TRBJ2-3
DNA: TGTGCCAGCACCCTGGCCGGGGCAGATACGCAGTATTTT
CDR3: CASTLAGADTQYF

V: TRBV2
D: NA
J: TRBJ1-6
DNA: TGTGCCAGCCTGAGGCAGCCCTCCTATAATTCACCCCTCCACTTT
CDR3: CASLRQPSYNSPLHF

V: TRBV5-1
D: TRBD1
J: TRBJ1-5
DNA: TGCGCCAGCAGCTTGGAGGGGACAGGGAGAACCCATAGCAATCAGCCCCAGCATTTT
CDR3: CASSLEGTGRTHSNQPQHF

V: TRBV6-1
D: NA
J: TRBJ1-6
DNA: TGTGCCAGCACCACGAGGTCCTATAATTCACCCCTCCACTTT
CDR3: CASTTRSYNSPLHF

V: TRBV18
D: TRBD2
J: TRBJ2-1
DNA: TGTGCCAGCTCACGACTAGCGGGACTACCGTCCTACAATGAGCAGTTCTTC
CDR3: CASSRLAGLPSYNEQFF

V: TRBV5-4
D: TRBD2
J: TRBJ2-7
DNA: TGTGCCAGCAGCTTGGGGGGGGGAGAAGGCGAGCAGTACTTC
CDR3: CASSLGGGEGEQYF

V: TRBV7-9
D: NA
J: TRBJ2-2
DNA: TGTGCCAGCAGCTTAGACACGAACACCGGGGAGCTGTTTTTT
CDR3: CASSLDTNTGELFF

V: TRBV7-6
D: TRBD1
J: TRBJ2-7
DNA: TGTGCCAGCAGCTTAGGGCCCGGGACAGGTTACGAGCAGTACTTC
CDR3: CASSLGPGTGYEQYF

V: TRBV27
D: TRBD1
J: TRBJ2-3
DNA: TGTGCCAGCAGGCGACAGGGGGACCCCACAGATACGCAGTATTTT
CDR3: CASRRQGDPTDTQYF

V: TRBV7-6
D: NA
J: TRBJ1-2
DNA: TGTGCCAGCAGCGGTAGGGGTACTAACTATGGCTACACCTTC
CDR3: CASSGRGTNYGYTF

V: TRBV4-3
D: TRBD1
J: TRBJ2-4
DNA: TGCGCCAGCAGCCAAGATTTGGGGACAGTTTTAGCCAAAAACATTCAGTACTTC
CDR3: CASSQDLGTVLAKNIQYF

V: TRBV11-2
D: TRBD1
J: TRBJ2-1
DNA: TGTGCCAGCAGCTTAACAGGGGGAAGGAACAATGAGCAGTTCTTC
CDR3: CASSLTGGRNNEQFF

V: TRBV7-2
D: NA
J: TRBJ2-2
DNA: TGTGCCAGCAGACCAGGGACCGGGGAGCTGTTTTTT
CDR3: CASRPGTGELFF

V: TRBV27
D: NA
J: TRBJ1-5
DNA: TGTGCCAGCAAGGGGGTAGGTCAGCCCCAGCATTTT
CDR3: CASKGVGQPQHF

V: TRBV7-9
D: TRBD1
J: TRBJ2-7
DNA: TGTGCCAGCAGCCGATTAGACAGGGGGATATACTACGAGCAGTACTTC
CDR3: CASSRLDRGIYYEQYF

V: TRBV4-1
D: TRBD1
J: TRBJ1-2
DNA: TGCGCCAGCAGCCAAGATCCTCCGGAGACAGGGGTTACCTATGGCTACACCTTC
CDR3: CASSQDPPETGVTYGYTF

V: TRBV5-1
D: NA
J: TRBJ2-5
DNA: TGCGCCAGCAGCTTCGGGGTCCCCCAAGAGACCCAGTACTTC
CDR3: CASSFGVPQETQYF

V: TRBV6-5
D: NA
J: TRBJ1-1
DNA: TGTGCCAGCAGTTACAACAGGGACATGAACACTGAAGCTTTCTTT
CDR3: CASSYNRDMNTEAFF

V: TRBV18
D: TRBD1
J: TRBJ2-1
DNA: TGTGCCAGCTCACCAAGACAGGGCTACAATGAGCAGTTCTTC
CDR3: CASSPRQGYNEQFF

V: TRBV27
D: NA
J: TRBJ2-7
DNA: TGTGCCAGCAGTTTTTCCAGGGGAGACTCCTACGAGCAGTACTTC
CDR3: CASSFSRGDSYEQYF

V: TRBV5-8
D: TRBD2
J: TRBJ2-3
DNA: TGTGCCAGCACCGATGGACGAGGTAGCGGGGGCCTTAGTATCACAGATACGCAGTATTTT
CDR3: CASTDGRGSGGLSITDTQYF

V: TRBV11-2
D: TRBD1
J: TRBJ2-4
DNA: TGTGCCAGCAGCTTTGACAGGGAGTTAGCCAAAAACATTCAGTACTTC
CDR3: CASSFDRELAKNIQYF

V: TRBV10-3
D: NA
J: TRBJ1-5
DNA: TGTGCCATCAGTGATCCCACCGGGGACAATCAGCCCCAGCATTTT
CDR3: CAISDPTGDNQPQHF

V: TRBV27
D: TRBD1
J: TRBJ1-2
DNA: TGTGCCAGCAGTTCCAAGACAGGGGGCTCGGGAAACTATGGCTACACCTTC
CDR3: CASSSKTGGSGNYGYTF

V: TRBV5-4
D: TRBD1
J: TRBJ1-1
DNA: TGTGCCAGCAGCGTGACAGGGGGCGACACTGAAGCTTTCTTT
CDR3: CASSVTGGDTEAFF

V: TRBV28
D: NA
J: TRBJ1-1
DNA: TGTGCCAGTCATTCGGTGGGGCTGGGGAACACTGAAGCTTTCTTT
CDR3: CASHSVGLGNTEAFF

V: TRBV7-9
D: TRBD2
J: TRBJ2-1
DNA: TGTGCCAGCAGCTTGACTAGCGGGGAACACAATGAGCAGTTCTTC
CDR3: CASSLTSGEHNEQFF

V: TRBV19
D: NA
J: TRBJ2-1
DNA: TGTGCCAGTAGTAGGGCGTTTGCTGGGGCGGTTCGCGATGAGCAGTTCTTC
CDR3: CASSRAFAGAVRDEQFF

V: TRBV6-1
D: TRBD1
J: TRBJ1-6
DNA: TGTGCCAGCGAGGGACAGGGGGGCTATAATTCACCCCTCCACTTT
CDR3: CASEGQGGYNSPLHF

V: TRBV5-4
D: NA
J: TRBJ1-1
DNA: TGTGCCAGCAAACGAGGGCAGGAGAACACTGAAGCTTTCTTT
CDR3: CASKRGQENTEAFF

V: TRBV28
D: TRBD1
J: TRBJ2-1
DNA: TGTGCCAGCAGTTCATTGGACAGGGGTTTGGATGAGCAGTTCTTC
CDR3: CASSSLDRGLDEQFF

V: TRBV7-2
D: TRBD1
J: TRBJ1-4
DNA: TGTGCCAGCAGCTTAAGGCAGGGGGCGGAAAAACTGTTTTTT
CDR3: CASSLRQGAEKLFF

V: TRBV5-1
D: NA
J: TRBJ2-7
DNA: TGCGCCAGCAGCCCACGGGCAGGGGTCTCCTACGAGCAGTACTTC
CDR3: CASSPRAGVSYEQYF